The T cell receptor beta chain described here comes from a study of type 1 and type 2 diabetes patients. Germline CDR1 reads SSHAT; CDR2 reads FNYEAQ (reference sequence). This CDR3 comprises 12 residues. As to this clonotype: Relative to the germline gene, one junction end is altered; a read error may explain this.

PCR was run on genomic DNA. Amplification of the beta chain CDR3 used 30 forward and 13 reverse multiplex primers. TCRdb redid the calling of the multiplex PCR reads with MiXCR, one entry per CDR3 protein. Among under 300,000 distinct CDR3 sequences listed, approximately 45% were seen once. V and J are TRBV7-7 and TRBJ1-6; D gene uncertain. Sequenced: peripheral blood mononuclear cells (PBMCs). The sequence was collected from a man younger than 35 with type 2 diabetes. This chain's CDR3 is CASSLCGVPRLF. CDR3 bases: TGTGCTAGCAGCTTATGCGGGGTCCCCAGGTTATTT.